Each of the 27 T cell receptor beta chains below was sequenced from the same sample in a study of Graves' ophthalmopathy and Graves' hyperthyroidism. RNA transcripts were the template, and TCR beta CDR3 regions were amplified from them. Second-round multiplex PCR followed a first-round RT-PCR using HTBI primers. TCRdb reanalysed the multiplex PCR reads using MiXCR and keeps one entry per CDR3 protein. The sample lists hundreds of thousands of distinct CDR3 sequences, roughly 20% occurring once. Sequenced input: peripheral blood. The receptors here all came from a woman between 18 and 29 years old with stable Graves' hyperthyroidism.

This clonotype showed up just a few times. Here the CDR3 DNA reads TGTGCCAGCAGCTTAAATCGACAAAACATTCAGTACTTC. This gives the protein CASSLNRQNIQYF. The rearrangement links TRBV7-3 to TRBJ2-4; D not certain. The CDR3 contains 13 residues. Germline CDR1 reads SGHTA; CDR2 reads FQGTGA. V gave up 1 base and J gave up 5 bases, with 6 bases separating them.

J is TRBJ1-4 and V is TRBV19; tentatively, D is TRBD1 (5 bases). Trimming shortened V by 5 bases and J by 3 bases, and 10 bases separated the two germline ends. Germline CDR1 is LNHDA and CDR2 is SQIVND (reference sequence). CDR3 length: 14 amino acids. DNA for the CDR3: TGTGCCAGTAGTCCAGGGCGGGCTAATGAAAAACTGTTTTTT. This gives the protein CASSPGRANEKLFF. Drawing the rest from reference TRBV19 and TRBJ1-4, the complete variable domain is DGGITQSPKYLFRKEGQNVTLSCEQNLNHDAMYWYRQDPGQGLRLIYYSQIVNDFQKGDIAEGYSVSREKKESFPLTVTSAQKNPTAFYLCASSPGRANEKLFFGSGTQLSVL.

This clonotype was counted ten times or more. This chain connects TRBV12-3 or TRBV12-4 to TRBJ1-2; a weak D match, TRBD1 (5 bases). Trimming shortened V by 6 bases and J by 2 bases, and 13 bases separated the two germline ends. CDR3 size: 14 residues. CDR3 nucleotide sequence: TGTGCCAGCAGCGCCGGGACCGACAACTATGGCTACACCTTC. Translating it yields CASSAGTDNYGYTF.

This clonotype was seen ten or more times. The chain links TRBV9 to TRBJ2-2; D unresolved. The ends were cut back, 0 bases at V and 7 bases at J, with 10 bases in the middle. Germline loops: CDR1 SGDLS, CDR2 YYNGEE. The CDR3 sequence is 14 residues long. The CDR3 sequence: CASSVVSGFGELFF. The DNA of the CDR3 is TGTGCCAGCAGCGTAGTCAGTGGCTTCGGGGAGCTGTTTTTT.

This clonotype has a count of ten or more. The V gene is TRBV4-1, the J gene TRBJ2-5; TRBD1 aligns across 9 bases. Germline trimming cut 1 base from V and 4 bases from J; bases unmatched to any gene: 7. The CDR3 extends over 16 amino acids. From germline, CDR1 is MGHRA and CDR2 YSYEKL. CDR3 loop: CASSQADRGGPETQYF. The CDR3 DNA is TGCGCCAGCAGCCAAGCTGACAGGGGGGGGCCAGAGACCCAGTACTTC.

This clonotype was seen many times. The rearrangement joins TRBV6-1 to TRBJ1-6; perhaps TRBD1 as D (5 bases). Between the trimmed V and J ends, which lost 3 bases and 7 bases, there was a span of 13 bases. The germline V gene has CDR1 MNHNS and CDR2 SASEGT. The CDR3 is 15 amino acids. The CDR3 region is CASSDPGTQNSPLHF. The DNA for the CDR3 is TGTGCCAGCAGTGACCCCGGGACGCAAAATTCACCCCTCCACTTT.

In the case of this clonotype: One junction end does not reproduce the germline sequence, and a read error may be involved. The CDR3 DNA sequence: TGTGCCTGGTCTTCCGGGACAGGGTACGGGCAGTACTTC. This sequence encodes CAWSSGTGYGQYF. This chain uses TRBV30 with TRBJ2-7; 9 bases fit TRBD1. The CDR3 has 13 residues. Germline-derived CDR1 and CDR2 are GTSNPN and SVGIG (reference sequence).

The sample holds many counts of this clonotype. This chain joins TRBV20-1 and TRBJ2-5; TRBD2 is a possible D gene (5 bases). The CDR3 has 12 residues. V was shortened by 3 bases and J by 8 bases, with 13 bases between the two germline ends. CDR1 and CDR2 (germline): DFQATT, SNEGSKA (reference sequence). In nucleotides, the CDR3 is TGCAGTGCTAGCGGGGATGAGAGAACCCAGTACTTC. Translated, it gives CSASGDERTQYF.

The genes are TRBV12-3 or TRBV12-4 and TRBJ1-2, with TRBD1 as a possible D gene (5 bases). CDR3 length: 13 amino acids. Trimming left V 6 bases short and J 8 bases short, with 16 bases between. Here the CDR3 reads CASRGLSRGGYTF. CDR3 DNA: TGTGCCAGCAGAGGATTGAGTCGGGGCGGCTACACCTTC.

This clonotype was seen once. This sequence joins TRBV27 and TRBJ2-7, with a tentative D call TRBD1 (5 bases). V was clipped by 6 bases and J by 6 bases, with 15 bases between them. This CDR3 is built from 13 residues. Germline CDR1 MNHEY, CDR2 SMNVEV (reference sequence). The CDR3 here is CASSWQGLSEQYF. The CDR3 nucleotides read TGTGCCAGCAGCTGGCAGGGTTTGAGCGAGCAGTACTTC.

The V and J genes are TRBV24-1 and TRBJ1-5, with TRBD1 as a possible D gene (5 bases). CDR3 size: 15 residues. Germline V gene data show CDR1 as KGHDR and CDR2 as SFDVKD. Trimming stripped 7 bases from V and 0 bases from J, with 12 bases between. The CDR3, as DNA: TGTGCCACCAGCTCAGGGAGTTATAGCAATCAGCCCCAGCATTTT. It yields the protein CATSSGSYSNQPQHF.

In this sample, this clonotype turned up many times. A much larger clone differs from this one at a single base, so this may be a read error. V usage is TRBV10-1 and J usage is TRBJ2-2; D tentatively reads TRBD1 or TRBD2 (5 bases each). Germline CDR1 and CDR2: WNHNN and SYGVQD (reference sequence). The CDR3 covers 14 residues. DNA for the CDR3: TGCGCCAGCAGTGTAGACAGTTCGAACGGGGAGCTGCTTTTT. Amino acid sequence: CASSVDSSNGELLF.

This clonotype was picked up many times. The rearrangement links TRBV27 to TRBJ2-7; the D is unclear. With 8 bases removed from V and 0 bases from J, the gap between germline ends came to 11 bases. CDR3 length: 13 amino acids. CDR1 and CDR2 from the germline V gene are MNHEY and SMNVEV (reference sequence). CDR3 in amino acids: CASGKSGSYEQYF. As DNA, the CDR3 is TGTGCCAGCGGCAAATCCGGCTCCTACGAGCAGTACTTC.

The V and J genes are TRBV7-2 and TRBJ1-2; D is undetermined. CDR1 and CDR2 from the germline V gene are SGHTA and FQGNSA. The CDR3 contains 13 residues. Trimming took 5 bases from V and 3 from J, leaving 10 bases between them. This CDR3 is CASSPTEYYGYTF. DNA of the CDR3: TGTGCCAGCAGCCCTACAGAGTACTATGGCTACACCTTC.

This clonotype was seen ten or more times. The genes are TRBV29-1 and TRBJ2-7; 8 nucleotides match TRBD1. The V gene end was trimmed by 6 bases and the J gene end by 3 bases; junction bases not matched to a gene: 10. The V gene's germline CDR1 is SQVTM and CDR2 ANQGSEA. This CDR3 contains 14 residues. For the CDR3, the DNA is TGCAGCGTGAGAAGAGGACAGGGTAGCTACGAGCAGTACTTC. Translating it yields CSVRRGQGSYEQYF.

This clonotype has a count of ten or more. The rearrangement joins TRBV7-2 to TRBJ2-5, with TRBD2 matching over 8 bases. The CDR3 length is 16 residues. Germline values: CDR1 SGHTA, CDR2 FQGNSA. This CDR3 reads CAIRSGTGGPWETQYF. CDR3 in DNA: TGTGCGATCCGATCGGGAACGGGAGGGCCTTGGGAGACCCAGTACTTC.

This clonotype appeared many times. This chain uses TRBV7-2 with TRBJ2-7; 8 positions match TRBD1. Trimming at V came to 0 bases and at J to 6 bases, leaving 10 bases not matched to a gene. The CDR3 runs 16 residues. In germline, CDR1 is SGHTA, CDR2 FQGNSA. The CDR3, as DNA: TGTGCCAGCAGCTTAGCGGGACAGGTTGAGTTCGTCGAGCAGTACTTC. As protein: CASSLAGQVEFVEQYF.

This clonotype was counted a few times. J is TRBJ2-7 and V is TRBV30, with 10 positions matching TRBD1. Germline V gives CDR1 GTSNPN, CDR2 SVGIG (reference sequence). The junction had 4 bases not matched to a gene; V was cut back by 5 bases and J by 6 bases. There are 12 residues in the CDR3. The CDR3 DNA sequence: TGTGCCTGGTTGGGACAGGGGCCCGAGCAGTACTTC. The encoded protein is CAWLGQGPEQYF. The full variable domain, completed using reference TRBV30 and TRBJ2-7, is SQTIHQWPATLVQPVGSPLSLECTVEGTSNPNLYWYRQAAGRGLQLLFYSVGIGQISSEVPQNLSASRPQDRQFILSSKKLLLSDSGFYLCAWLGQGPEQYFGPGTRLTVT.

This clonotype was seen at least ten times. The chain joins TRBV30 to TRBJ2-5, with D hard to call. The CDR3 runs to 13 residues. Germline V lookup: CDR1 GTSNPN, CDR2 SVGIG (reference sequence). Trimming removed 0 bases from V and 5 bases from J, with 10 bases in between. In nucleotides, the CDR3 is TGTGCCTGGAGTGTTAATTTTGGGGAGACCCAGTACTTC. Amino acid sequence: CAWSVNFGETQYF.

This clonotype was detected many times. This sequence joins TRBV6-5 and TRBJ2-7, with 10 bases fitting TRBD2. V lost 6 bases, J lost 1 base, and 9 bases stayed unmatched. Germline CDR1 MNHEY, CDR2 SVGAGI. This CDR3 has 16 residues. CDR3 DNA sequence: TGTGCCAGCAGCCCTAGACTAGCGGGCGCGTCCTACGAGCAGTACTTC. Protein sequence: CASSPRLAGASYEQYF.

This clonotype was detected many times. The chain is built from TRBV7-9 and TRBJ1-1; D ambiguous. The germline V gene has CDR1 SEHNR and CDR2 FQNEAQ (reference sequence). Trimming shortened V by 2 bases and J by 0 bases, and 13 bases separated the two germline ends. The CDR3 spans 16 residues. CDR3 residues: CASSLRGNIMNTEAFF. In nucleotides, the CDR3 is TGTGCCAGCAGCTTAAGAGGGAATATCATGAACACTGAAGCTTTCTTT.

The chain joins TRBV12-3 or TRBV12-4 to TRBJ1-1; D may be TRBD1 (5 bases). V gave up 5 bases and J gave up 11 bases, with 12 bases separating them. The CDR3 sequence is 11 residues long. The CDR3 nucleotides are TGTGCCAGCAGTCCACGGGGGGAGGCTTTCTTT. It specifies CASSPRGEAFF.

This clonotype appeared a few times. This is likely a read error, given that the CDR3 carries no conserved phenylalanine or tryptophan at its end. The chain recombines TRBV2 with TRBJ2-2; TRBD1 matches 8 bases. Germline CDR1 is SNHLY and CDR2 is FYNNEI. V shed 6 bases, J shed 1 base, and the junction held 7 bases outside the gene matches. The CDR3 consists of 16 residues. The CDR3 loop is CASSRQGIKNTGELFL. CDR3 DNA sequence: TGTGCCAGCAGCAGACAGGGGATTAAGAACACCGGGGAGCTGTTTCTT.

This clonotype has ten or more counts. The chain combines TRBV12-3 or TRBV12-4 with TRBJ2-7; D gene unclear. Trimming removed 6 bases from V and 3 bases from J, with 9 bases in between. The CDR3 totals 12 residues. Here the CDR3 reads CASSRVVYEQYF. The CDR3 nucleotides read TGTGCCAGCAGCCGTGTCGTCTACGAGCAGTACTTC.

This clonotype was observed a few times. This chain connects TRBV7-2 to TRBJ1-1; TRBD1 is a possible D gene (6 bases). This CDR3 contains 13 residues. Trimming stripped 5 bases from V and 5 bases from J, with 12 bases between. Germline CDR1 SGHTA, CDR2 FQGNSA. CDR3 nucleotide sequence: TGTGCCAGCAGCCCCCACAGGGCGACTGAAGCTTTCTTT. Translated: CASSPHRATEAFF.

Note on this clonotype: A much larger clone lies a single base off, so this may be a read error. The rearrangement links TRBV11-2 to TRBJ2-4; perhaps D is TRBD1 or TRBD2 (5 bases each). CDR1 SGHAT and CDR2 FQNNGV come from the germline V gene. The CDR3 spans 14 residues. CDR3 sequence: CADSSGRANNIQYF. Here the CDR3 DNA reads TGTGCCGACTCATCAGGGCGGGCCAATAACATTCAGTACTTC.

The chain employs TRBV6-2 or TRBV6-3 and TRBJ1-6, with 7 bases aligning to TRBD1. The germline gives CDR1 MNHEY, CDR2 SVGEGT. After removal of 10 bases from V and 8 bases from J, the junction contained 14 bases not matched to a gene. This CDR3 has 15 residues. CDR3 sequence (DNA): TGTGCCACCAGCAGACAGGGAGAGCAGGATTCACCCCTCCACTTT. Protein: CATSRQGEQDSPLHF.